A selection of T cell receptor beta chains follows, all from one sample in a study of memory CD8 T cells in hepatitis C reinfection. Data came from immunoSEQ multiplex PCR; TCRdb stores just in-frame clones and leaves some out. The repertoire holds about 50,000 clones, with nearly 90% as singletons. Sequenced: naive CD8+ T cells sorted from blood. The receptor set was obtained from a man in his late teens or twenties with hepatitis C virus infection. Both conserved end residues are part of each CDR3.

J	V	CDR3
TRBJ2-2	TRBV5-4	CASRPTGTGAPNTGELFF
TRBJ1-2	TRBV15	CATSREGGQDLYGYTF
TRBJ2-7	TRBV15	CATSSGDTYGQYF
TRBJ1-2	TRBV9	CASSGTDYGYTF
TRBJ2-2	TRBV21-1	CASSKAYFYTGELFF
TRBJ2-5	TRBV11-2	CASWAGGPQETQYF
TRBJ2-2	TRBV7-9	CASSFPLTGDTGELFF
TRBJ2-3	TRBV29-1	CSVERAGEHTDTQYF
TRBJ2-1	TRBV29-1	CSGNLQGMGYNEQFF
TRBJ2-2	TRBV28	CASSLRDRGNTGELFF
TRBJ2-3	TRBV5-5	CASSLSLAEGTDTQYF
TRBJ2-7	TRBV27	CASSLSSGSYEQYF
TRBJ2-5	TRBV29-1	CSVEDFSLPPGTQYF
TRBJ2-5	TRBV4-2	CASSQGLAEWETQYF
TRBJ1-5	TRBV6-1	CASSASRASNQPQHF
TRBJ2-1	TRBV5-1	CASSLALAGAGAHNEQFF
TRBJ2-3	TRBV6-5	CASSYTSGFTDTQYF
TRBJ1-5	TRBV6-1	CASSYNTGVVQPQHF
TRBJ2-6	TRBV7-9	CASTLGSGSSGANVLTF
TRBJ2-1	TRBV9	CASSVDWSSYNEQFF
NA	TRBV9	CASSPGTGRTYEQYF
TRBJ1-6	TRBV19	CASSIQRQGKRNSPLHF
NA	TRBV7-9	CASSRTGSSYEQYF
TRBJ2-1	TRBV7-6	CASSLLSGGALLYNEQFF
TRBJ2-5	TRBV19	CASSIKAGETQYF
TRBJ2-3	TRBV5-6	CASSFPLANPYTDTQYF
TRBJ2-3	TRBV4-1	CASSEEWRGSDTQYF
TRBJ2-6	TRBV5-1	CASSLGDSPTSGANVLTF
TRBJ1-1	TRBV28	CASSGGRMNTEAFF
TRBJ2-2	TRBV19	CASSGTNTGELFF
TRBJ2-3	TRBV2	CASSEAVAGGSDTQYF
TRBJ2-5	TRBV19	CASSGLAGDTPLQETQYF
TRBJ2-5	TRBV7-8	CASSLALSSGEETQYF
TRBJ1-1	TRBV5-6	CASSLLGQRNTEAFF
TRBJ2-3	TRBV21-1	CASSRAGAPTDTQYF
TRBJ2-5	TRBV15	CATSRDPGLAGPETQYF
TRBJ2-2	TRBV7-9	CASAAGELFF
TRBJ2-7	TRBV25-1	CASSDPAGATYEQYF
TRBJ2-7	TRBV7-9	CASSWPGQGLAVDEQYF
TRBJ2-5	TRBV30	CAGWSGGQETQYF
TRBJ2-1	TRBV15	CATSRVGPYNEQFF
TRBJ2-3	TRBV9	CASSVEGASDTQYF
TRBJ2-5	TRBV7-2	CASSPKTGGETQYF